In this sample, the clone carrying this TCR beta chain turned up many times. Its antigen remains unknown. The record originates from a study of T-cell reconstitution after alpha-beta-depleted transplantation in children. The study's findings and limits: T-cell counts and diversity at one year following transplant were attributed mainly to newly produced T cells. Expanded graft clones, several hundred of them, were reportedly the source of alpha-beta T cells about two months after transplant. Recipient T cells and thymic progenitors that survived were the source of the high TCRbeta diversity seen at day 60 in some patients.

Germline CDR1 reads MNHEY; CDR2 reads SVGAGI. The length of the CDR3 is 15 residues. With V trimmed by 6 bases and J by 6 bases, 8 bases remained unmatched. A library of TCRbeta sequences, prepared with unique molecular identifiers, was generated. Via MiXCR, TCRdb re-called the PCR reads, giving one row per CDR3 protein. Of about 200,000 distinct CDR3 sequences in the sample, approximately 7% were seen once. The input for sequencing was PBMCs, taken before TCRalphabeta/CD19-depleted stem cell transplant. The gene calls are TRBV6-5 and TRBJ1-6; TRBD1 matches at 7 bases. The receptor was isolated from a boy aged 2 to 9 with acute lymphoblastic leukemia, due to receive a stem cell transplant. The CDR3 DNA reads TGTGCCAGCAGCAACGGACAGGCACTTAATTCACCCCTCCACTTT. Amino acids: CASSNGQALNSPLHF.